A selection of T cell receptor beta chains follows, all from one sample in a study of CD8 T cells in ankylosing spondylitis. TCRdb independently ran MiXCR on the 5' RACE reads; one entry per CDR3 protein. Of about 750,000 distinct CDR3 sequences in the sample, roughly 19% are singletons; the top ten hold about 19%. The specimen sequenced was blood, either unsorted or a sorted T cell fraction (not recorded which). Receptors originate from a male donor with ankylosing spondylitis. CDR3s include the opening cysteine and the closing phenylalanine or tryptophan. Fields, in order: D gene, clone size, J gene, V gene, CDR3 protein, CDR3 DNA. D genes are given only for firm matches. The size entry is marked missing in some rows and otherwise reads once, few, many or a size class.

>TRBD2|.|TRBJ2-1|TRBV7-9
CASSLVRTSGNLNEQFF
TGTGCCAGCAGCTTAGTTCGGACTAGCGGGAACCTCAATGAGCAGTTCTTC
>TRBD1|.|TRBJ1-2|TRBV3-1
CASSQSKFDRVYGYTF
TGTGCCAGCAGCCAAAGCAAATTCGACAGGGTCTATGGCTACACCTTC
>.|.|TRBJ2-7|TRBV27
CASSPRQLSSYEQYF
TGTGCCAGCAGTCCACGACAGCTCTCCTCCTACGAGCAGTACTTC
>.|many|TRBJ2-7|TRBV20-1
CSAEGGLSSSYEQYF
TGCAGTGCTGAGGGGGGTCTTTCGAGCTCCTACGAGCAGTACTTC
>.|few|TRBJ1-5|TRBV12-3/TRBV12-4
CASSSTFKKPQHF
TGTGCCAGCAGCTCCACCTTCAAAAAGCCCCAGCATTTT
>.|few|TRBJ2-4|TRBV20-1
CSAQWERAKNIQYF
TGCAGTGCACAGTGGGAGAGGGCCAAAAACATTCAGTACTTC
>TRBD2|.|TRBJ2-1|TRBV9
CASSAPGLAIYNEQFF
TGTGCCAGCAGCGCCCCGGGACTAGCGATCTACAATGAGCAGTTCTTC
>.|.|TRBJ1-2|TRBV4-1
CASSLREGDFYGYTF
TGCGCCAGCAGCCTGCGAGAAGGGGATTTCTATGGCTACACCTTC
>TRBD2|few|TRBJ2-1|TRBV9
CASSVGLAGASEQFF
TGTGCCAGCAGCGTGGGACTAGCGGGAGCCTCGGAGCAGTTCTTC
>TRBD2|many|TRBJ2-3|TRBV20-1
CSASGRANTDTQYF
TGCAGTGCTAGCGGGAGGGCCAACACAGATACGCAGTATTTT
>TRBD2|.|TRBJ2-7|TRBV7-2
CASSPGTTYYEQYF
TGTGCCAGCAGCCCAGGGACTACTTACTACGAGCAGTACTTC
>.|many|TRBJ1-1|TRBV4-2
CASSQEEKMNTEAFF
TGTGCCAGCAGCCAAGAGGAGAAAATGAACACTGAAGCTTTCTTT
>.|.|TRBJ1-4|TRBV5-1
CASSLEGGNEKLFF
TGCGCCAGCAGCTTGGAGGGGGGTAATGAAAAACTGTTTTTT
>.|many|TRBJ1-1|TRBV20-1
CSARDPAGASNTEAFF
TGCAGTGCTAGAGATCCGGCGGGGGCTTCTAACACTGAAGCTTTCTTT
>.|.|TRBJ1-4|TRBV7-2
CASSSGPGVEKLFF
TGTGCCAGCAGCTCTGGGCCAGGGGTAGAAAAACTGTTTTTT
>TRBD1|few|TRBJ1-1|TRBV2
CASMGTAIMNTEAFF
TGTGCCAGCATGGGGACAGCCATTATGAACACTGAAGCTTTCTTT